Shown below are 23 T cell receptor beta chains from a single sample sequenced in a study of T cell responses to AZD1222 COVID-19 vaccine. Sequencing used immunoSEQ multiplex PCR; TCRdb keeps in-frame clones, though not all of them. The table has some 120,000 clones, roughly 87% seen once. Material: peripheral blood, obtained on day 0 of AZD1222 vaccination. The receptors were gathered from an adult in good health.

The chain combines TRBV9 with TRBJ1-5, with no clear D. The germline V gene has CDR1 SGDLS and CDR2 YYNGEE. V was shortened by 0 bases and J by 5 bases, with 9 bases between the two germline ends. The length of the CDR3 is 14 residues. CDR3: CASSVGDSDQPQHF. The CDR3 DNA reads TGTGCCAGCAGCGTAGGGGATTCCGATCAGCCCCAGCATTTT.

The chain couples TRBV7-8 to TRBJ1-3; 7 bases are shared with TRBD1. Germline V gene data show CDR1 as SGHVS and CDR2 as FQNEAQ. V trimming: 4 bases; J trimming: 2 bases; junction bases outside the gene matches: 5. CDR3 size: 15 residues. Here the CDR3 DNA reads TGTGCCAGCAGCTCACAGACAGGGACTGGAAACACCATATATTTT. This gives the protein CASSSQTGTGNTIYF.

The CDR3 here is CASSFQGRGQGEAFF. CDR3 DNA: TGTGCCAGCAGTTTTCAAGGTAGGGGGCAGGGTGAAGCTTTCTTT. V gene TRBV28 combines with J gene TRBJ1-1; 7 positions match TRBD1. V lost 3 bases, J lost 7 bases, and 11 bases stayed unmatched. Germline V gives CDR1 MDHEN, CDR2 SYDVKM. This CDR3 is built from 15 residues.

The V gene is TRBV18, the J gene TRBJ2-5; D uncertain. The CDR3 spans 15 residues. V was pared by 1 base and J by 2 bases, with 11 bases between. CDR1 and CDR2 from the germline V gene are KGHSH and LQKENI. The CDR3 region has the DNA TGTGCCAGCTCACCACTAGAATCCACTCAAGAGACCCAGTACTTC. This translates into CASSPLESTQETQYF.

The gene calls are TRBV19 and TRBJ2-7; weak D call: TRBD1 (6 bases). Germline V CDR1 and CDR2: LNHDA, SQIVND (reference sequence). V was cut by 6 bases and J by 3 bases, with 15 bases left in between. The CDR3 runs to 14 residues. The CDR3 here is CASSVTGMGYEQYF. The CDR3 region has the DNA TGTGCCAGTAGCGTAACAGGGATGGGCTACGAGCAGTACTTC.

This clone was seen a few times. The chain combines TRBV6-5 with TRBJ1-5; 7 bases agree with TRBD1. Germline V gene sequence: CDR1 MNHEY, CDR2 SVGAGI. The CDR3 runs 15 residues. With V trimmed by 6 bases and J by 7 bases, 12 bases remained unmatched. The DNA for the CDR3 is TGTGCCAGCAGGAGGGACAGCAGCCCCAGCCAGCCCCAGCATTTT. Its translation: CASRRDSSPSQPQHF.

In this sample, this clone turned up a few times. J is TRBJ2-6 and V is TRBV6-2 or TRBV6-3; D not resolved. The CDR3 sequence is 14 residues long. Germline V gene data show CDR1 as MNHEY and CDR2 as SVGEGT. The V gene lost 2 bases and the J gene lost 0 bases, with 2 bases spanning the gap. For the CDR3, the DNA is TGTGCCAGCAGTTACAGCTCTGGGGCCAACGTCCTGACTTTC. As protein: CASSYSSGANVLTF.

The chain recombines TRBV12-3 or TRBV12-4 with TRBJ1-2; tentative D call: TRBD1 (5 bases). Trimming took off 1 base at V and 10 bases at J, with 10 bases between the two ends. CDR3 length equals 12 residues. CDR3 protein: CASSLGTFPYTF. CDR3 nucleotides: TGTGCCAGCAGTTTAGGGACATTTCCCTACACCTTC.

The V gene is TRBV5-4, the J gene TRBJ1-3; D gene ambiguous. The CDR3 has 15 amino acids. From germline, CDR1 is SGHNT and CDR2 YYREEE (reference sequence). V gave up 0 bases and J gave up 0 bases, with 7 bases separating them. CDR3 nucleotide sequence: TGTGCCAGCAGCTTGGTCGGCCCCTCTGGAAACACCATATATTTT. It encodes CASSLVGPSGNTIYF.

The count of this clone is one. The rearrangement uses TRBV5-5 and TRBJ1-1; 12 bases agree with TRBD1. CDR1 is SGHKS, CDR2 YYEKEE, per germline (reference sequence). This CDR3 is 19 amino acids long. V lost 4 bases and J lost 2; bases outside the gene matches: 15. Written as DNA, the CDR3 is TGTGCCAGCAGCCAGGGGGGACAGGGGGCGCCTCCATTTAACACTGAAGCTTTCTTT. Translated, it gives CASSQGGQGAPPFNTEAFF.

The gene calls are TRBV15 and TRBJ2-7; the match to TRBD1 covers 7 bases. CDR3 length: 13 residues. The germline CDR1 and CDR2 sequences are LNHNV and YYDKDF (reference sequence). After removal of 4 bases from V and 2 bases from J, the junction contained 2 bases not matched to a gene. CDR3: CATSTDRAYEQYF. The CDR3 nucleotides are TGTGCCACCAGCACCGACAGGGCCTACGAGCAGTACTTC.

The chain has TRBV7-9 and TRBJ1-1, with TRBD1 matching over 9 bases. The CDR3 is made up of 13 amino acids. V lost 5 bases and J lost 10; bases outside the gene matches: 8. CDR1 and CDR2 from the germline V gene are SEHNR and FQNEAQ (reference sequence). CDR3 nucleotides: TGTGCCAGCAGCAGGGACAGGGCTTGGGTAGCTTTCTTT. Amino acid sequence: CASSRDRAWVAFF.

This clone appeared a single time. Other DNA sequences within the sample encode an identical CDR3. The V call is TRBV18, the J call TRBJ1-1; no clear D gene. V gave up 1 base and J gave up 4 bases, with 4 bases separating them. CDR1 is KGHSH, CDR2 LQKENI, per germline. The CDR3 runs 12 residues. The CDR3 DNA sequence: TGTGCCAGCTCACCACAAGGCACTGAAGCTTTCTTT. Its translation: CASSPQGTEAFF.

The chain uses TRBV3-1 (or the pseudogene TRBV3-2) and TRBJ1-2; D remains unclear. CDR1 is LGHDT, CDR2 YNNKEL, per germline (reference sequence). With 0 bases removed from V and 6 bases from J, the gap between germline ends came to 11 bases. The CDR3 totals 14 residues. The CDR3 nucleotides read TGTGCCAGCAGCCAAGATCGGCAGTTAAATGGCTACACCTTC. It encodes CASSQDRQLNGYTF.

This clone showed up just a few times. V usage is TRBV24-1 and J usage is TRBJ2-2; 11 bases are shared with TRBD1. V was pared by 3 bases and J by 5 bases, with 7 bases of the junction left unmatched. The CDR3 is 17 amino acids. Germline V gene data show CDR1 as KGHDR and CDR2 as SFDVKD. The CDR3 protein is CATSDPGQGARTGELFF. The CDR3 region has the DNA TGTGCCACCAGTGATCCAGGACAGGGGGCGAGGACCGGGGAGCTGTTTTTT.

This chain uses TRBV7-3 with TRBJ2-1, with 11 bases matching TRBD1. Unmatched junction bases numbered 12, after V lost 6 bases and J lost 8 bases. Germline V gene data show CDR1 as SGHTA and CDR2 as FQGTGA. CDR3 length equals 16 residues. CDR3 nucleotide sequence: TGTGCCAGCAGTCGCATAGGGACAGGGGGTGTACATGAGCAGTTCTTC. This translates into CASSRIGTGGVHEQFF.

The chain has TRBV28 and TRBJ2-1, with D possibly matching TRBD1 (5 bases). Germline CDR1 is MDHEN and CDR2 is SYDVKM. This CDR3 comprises 12 residues. The V and J ends lost 8 bases and 1 base respectively, with 6 bases between them. The CDR3 DNA reads as TGTGCCAGCGGGGCGTCCTACAATGAGCAGTTCTTC. Translating gives CASGASYNEQFF.

The genes are TRBV11-2 and TRBJ2-7, with D possibly being TRBD2 (6 bases). The ends were cut back, 4 bases at V and 0 bases at J, with 13 bases in the middle. The CDR3 extends over 15 amino acids. Germline loops: CDR1 SGHAT, CDR2 FQNNGV. CDR3 protein: CASSWGLALSYEQYF. CDR3 DNA: TGTGCCAGCAGCTGGGGACTCGCCCTCTCCTACGAGCAGTACTTC.

The J gene is TRBJ2-5, the V gene TRBV7-9; D gene unclear. Germline V gives CDR1 SEHNR, CDR2 FQNEAQ (reference sequence). Trimming left V 0 bases short and J 4 bases short, with 9 bases between. The CDR3 runs to 14 residues. The CDR3, as DNA: TGTGCCAGCAGCTTAGCGCAAGGGCGAGAGACCCAGTACTTC. Amino acids: CASSLAQGRETQYF.

This clone came up once. The chain has TRBV7-9 and TRBJ2-3, with 8 bases fitting TRBD1. CDR3 size: 15 residues. With V trimmed by 5 bases and J by 4 bases, 8 bases remained unmatched. Germline-derived CDR1 and CDR2 are SEHNR and FQNEAQ (reference sequence). CDR3 sequence (DNA): TGTGCCAGCAGCGCCAGGACAGGGATCTCAGATACGCAGTATTTT. This translates into CASSARTGISDTQYF. Drawing the rest from reference TRBV7-9 and TRBJ2-3, the complete variable domain is DTGVSQNPRHKITKRGQNVTFRCDPISEHNRLYWYRQTLGQGPEFLTYFQNEAQLEKSRLLSDRFSAERPKGSFSTLEIQRTEQGDSAMYLCASSARTGISDTQYFGPGTRLTVL.

In this sample, this clone turned up once. The CDR3 coding sequence is TGTGCCACCAGTGATTTGGGATTTCCAGGGACCTACGAGCAGTACTTC. Translation: CATSDLGFPGTYEQYF. The chain combines TRBV24-1 with TRBJ2-7; tentative D call: TRBD1 (5 bases). The CDR3 is made up of 16 amino acids. Germline CDR1 is KGHDR and CDR2 is SFDVKD. Trimming cost V 0 bases and J 2 bases, with 13 bases left between them.

The rearrangement uses TRBV4-1 and TRBJ2-7; possibly TRBD1 for D (5 bases). V was pared by 0 bases and J by 7 bases, with 10 bases between. The germline V gene encodes CDR1 MGHRA and CDR2 YSYEKL. The CDR3 length is 13 residues. This CDR3 reads CASSQEGAREQYF. CDR3 sequence (DNA): TGCGCCAGCAGCCAAGAAGGGGCAAGGGAGCAGTACTTC.

As DNA, the CDR3 is TGTGCCAGCAGTTTCTCCGGGGCTCAATATGGCTACACCTTC. Its translation is CASSFSGAQYGYTF. The rearrangement links TRBV27 to TRBJ1-2; tentative D call: TRBD1 (5 bases). This CDR3 comprises 14 residues. Germline V lookup: CDR1 MNHEY, CDR2 SMNVEV (reference sequence). The germline V and J ends were trimmed by 3 bases and 5 bases, with 13 bases remaining between them.